The entry below gives a single T cell receptor beta chain sequence along with its context. This clonotype came up a few times. Its antigen has not been determined. The sample holds no much larger clone one base away, and base qualities are not on file. These data come from a study of T-cell reconstitution after alpha-beta-depleted transplantation in children (dated by TCRdb to 2015 to 2016). In terms of the full investigation: Using TCR repertoire profiling, the study quantitatively followed how T-cell immune reconstitution unfolded in children after TCRalphabeta/CD19-depleted allogeneic hematopoietic cell transplantation.

The library was prepared using PCR. The instrument given in TCRdb is Illumina HiSeq 2500. To normalize quantification of the TCRbeta repertoire, the TCR libraries were built with molecular barcoding that relied on unique molecular identifiers. TCRdb trimmed the raw reads at Q25, called clones with MiXCR and kept productive beta chains. Identical CDR3 protein sequences are pooled into one entry, listed with their most common genes and DNA. The sample table shows about 370,000 distinct CDR3 sequences, and roughly 21% are seen once. 3.5% to 4% of the sample is in the top ten clones. Including the terminal cysteine and phenylalanine, the CDR3 comprises 16 residues. Of all the DNA, just the CDR3 is kept, 48 bases in frame from base 1. CDR1 is given as SGHVS and CDR2 as FNYEAQ, both from the germline V gene. V is pared back by 3 bases and J by 0 bases, with 9 bases lying between the germline termini.

The rearrangement joined TRBV7-6 to TRBJ2-6; the D gene assignment is ambiguous. This material consisted of PBMCs from the stem cell graft donor, taken from the stem cell graft. This sequence originates from a human donor who donated a stem cell graft to a child with acute myeloid leukemia. For the CDR3, the sequence is CASSLGLSSGANVLTF. The DNA sequence reads TGTGCCAGCAGCTTGGGCCTGAGCTCTGGGGCCAACGTCCTGACTTTC.